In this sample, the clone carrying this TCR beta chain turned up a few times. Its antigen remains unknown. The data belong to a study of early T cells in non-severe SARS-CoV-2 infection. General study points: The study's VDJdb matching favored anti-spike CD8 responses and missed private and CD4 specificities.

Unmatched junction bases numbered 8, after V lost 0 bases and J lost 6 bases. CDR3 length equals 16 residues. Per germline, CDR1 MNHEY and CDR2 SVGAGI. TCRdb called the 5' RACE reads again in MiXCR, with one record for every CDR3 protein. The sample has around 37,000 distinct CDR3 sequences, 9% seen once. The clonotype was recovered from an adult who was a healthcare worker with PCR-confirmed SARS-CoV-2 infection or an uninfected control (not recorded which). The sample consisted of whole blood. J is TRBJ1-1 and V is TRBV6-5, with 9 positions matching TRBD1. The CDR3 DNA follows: TGTGCCAGCAGTTACTCAATCGGGACAGGGATGCCTGAAGCTTTCTTT. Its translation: CASSYSIGTGMPEAFF.